These 5 T cell receptor beta chains share one sample of origin, sequenced in a study of cytomegalovirus exposure and HLA in healthy donors. 13 Jbeta primers and 60 Vbeta primers were used for the PCR. Clones were read by immunoSEQ multiplex PCR, and TCRdb kept only the in-frame ones, dropping some. This table has some 94,000 clones, around 77% appearing once. The sample comprised PBMCs. These receptors all stem from a man aged 40-55 years in good health and CMV-seronegative.

This sequence joins TRBV7-3 and TRBJ2-1, with 8 bases lining up with TRBD2. The CDR3 consists of 16 residues. The junction had 10 bases not matched to a gene; V was cut back by 3 bases and J by 6 bases. The V gene's germline CDR1 is SGHTA and CDR2 FQGTGA. The CDR3 DNA reads as TGTGCCAGCAGCTTGGGTCCGACGGGGGGGCTCAATGAGCAGTTCTTC. Its translation: CASSLGPTGGLNEQFF.

The sample holds one count of this clone. The rearrangement links TRBV5-1 to TRBJ1-1; D unclear. V lost 0 bases and J lost 0, with 12 bases in between. The CDR3 totals 16 residues. Germline V gene lookup returns CDR1 SGHRS and CDR2 YFSETQ. The CDR3 sequence: CASSLATREMNTEAFF. In DNA, the CDR3 is TGCGCCAGCAGCTTGGCAACACGGGAGATGAACACTGAAGCTTTCTTT. Variable domain in full (rest from reference TRBV5-1 and TRBJ1-1): KAGVTQTPRYLIKTRGQQVTLSCSPISGHRSVSWYQQTPGQGLQFLFEYFSETQRNKGNFPGRFSGRQFSNSRSEMNVSTLELGDSALYLCASSLATREMNTEAFFGQGTRLTVV.

The V gene is TRBV4-1, the J gene TRBJ2-1; 8 bases agree with TRBD2. The germline gives CDR1 MGHRA, CDR2 YSYEKL. The CDR3 sequence is 13 residues long. Trimming at V came to 6 bases and at J to 8 bases, leaving 6 bases not matched to a gene. CDR3 in DNA: TGCGCCAGCAGAAAGGCGGGAGGCTATGAGCAGTTCTTC. Residues: CASRKAGGYEQFF.

Only a few counts were recorded for this clone. The rearrangement uses TRBV19 and TRBJ1-4; D might be TRBD1 (6 bases). The V gene's germline CDR1 is LNHDA and CDR2 SQIVND (reference sequence). The CDR3 runs 14 residues. V gave up 4 bases and J gave up 4 bases, with 10 bases separating them. DNA for the CDR3: TGTGCCAGTAGTACCAGGACAGTTAATGAAAAACTGTTTTTT. Its translation is CASSTRTVNEKLFF.

The rearrangement links TRBV5-1 to TRBJ2-7; 14 bases are shared with TRBD2. Germline CDR1 is SGHRS and CDR2 is YFSETQ. This CDR3 spans 15 amino acids. After removal of 5 bases from V and 4 bases from J, the junction contained 5 bases not matched to a gene. The DNA for the CDR3 is TGCGCCAGCAGTTCCGGACTAGCGGGGGGTTACGAGCAGTACTTC. Translating it yields CASSSGLAGGYEQYF.